This T cell receptor (beta chain) was sequenced for a study of shared clonotypes between healthy human individuals (dated by TCRdb to between 2020 and 2021). Describing the broader study: The cohort comprised a couple of women and three men aged 18 to 49 years. Per donor, three plates each were used for CD4 naive and CD4 memory, two for CD8 naive, and one for CD8 memory. Blood TCR repertoires of several healthy adults were deeply sequenced to estimate repertoire size and the extent of clonotype sharing between individuals. Libraries were prepared and TCR repertoires were sequenced by different laboratories using diverse techniques, in order to increase sequencing depth and limit assay-specific biases. Per donor, leukapheresis produced somewhere between about 0.94 and 10 billion PBMCs.

General conclusions and limits of the study: Sampling was limited to blood, and TCR repertoires in tissue likely differ from TCR repertoires in blood. Higher generation probabilities were observed for clonotypes shared by all four sorted-subset donors than for non-shared clonotypes. Based on pairwise subsampling, the degree of clonotype sharing among donors was expected to be affected by sequencing depth. The genetic and exposure-history diversity represented was limited by the small number of donors. Rarefaction of sorted-subset datasets indicated incomplete sequencing despite the large sequencing depth. Naive subsets generally had larger estimated clonotype richness than memory subsets did. When four donors were compared, the shared fraction of clonotypes was about 5% for naive CD4, around 3.6% for naive CD8, roughly 2.5% for memory CD4, and under 0.5% for memory CD8.

A remark on this clone: Its antigen remains undetermined. Base qualities were left out, and no much larger clone turns up one base away.

V drops 5 bases and J drops 3 bases, leaving 14 bases in between. Its CDR3 holds 14 amino acids, cysteine through phenylalanine. Kept here is only the CDR3 DNA, which spans 42 bases and is read in frame from base 1. Sequences SGHTA (CDR1) and FQGNSA (CDR2) are obtained from the germline V gene. TCR CDR3 regions were amplified from genomic DNA by multiplex PCR using the deep immunoSEQ assay. For each cell subset, the extracted genomic DNA was distributed evenly across all wells of several immunoSEQ 96-well plates, and each plate served as one replicate. Each replicate PCR for sorted subsets received roughly 0.2 ug genomic DNA, equal to about 29,000 T cell genomes. Purified libraries were measured with a Qubit 3.0 fluorometer, size-checked on a Bioanalyzer 2100, and measured again with the KAPA Library Quantification kit. Every immunoSEQ 96-well plate was sequenced on a dedicated single-read 150-cycle Illumina NextSeq 550 flow cell. As for the authors' bioinformatics: Because the immunoSEQ output included only junctional sequences and no quality scores, the filtering could not be the same as the filtering used for full-length reads. Sequences were annotated with PyIR, a Python wrapper for IgBLAST v1.9, and V/J genes and CDR3 were assigned using IMGT germline references. Reads with weak V/J assignments (E-value above 1e-6), missing CDR3, stop codons, out-of-frame junctions, or ambiguous translated residues were removed. V3J clonotypes were defined as sequences sharing an identical inferred V gene, J gene, and CDR3 amino acid sequence. To compute the percentage overlap between repertoires, the number of shared unique clonotypes was divided by the size of the smaller repertoire. RTK rarefaction, the Chao1 estimator, and Recon v2.1 estimates of unobserved clonotypes were used to assess repertoire richness. For all TCRbeta clonotypes obtained by the gDNA method from four donors, generation probabilities were computed with OLGA. Here the immuneACCESS table is served through TCRdb, limited to in-frame sequences with V and J called. Missing clones are a known gap in these copies; in checked studies unresolved V genes cover under half, and the rest lacks a known reason. V and J calls and clone size are as listed in that table; D and trimming were resolved from the DNA. The table for this sample lists roughly 2 million clones; about 95% of them were counted only once. More than 0.95% of the sample is in the top ten clones.

CD8 naive samples were CD45RO-negative cells positively selected for CCR7, giving a CD45RA+CCR7+ population that excluded TemRA cells. Donors were healthy HIV-negative adults with no recently reported acute infections or vaccinations. Every donor was a Caucasian adult residing in Nashville, Tennessee, USA. Blood was obtained by leukapheresis, after which PBMCs were separated by Ficoll-Histopaque density gradient centrifugation and cryopreserved in liquid nitrogen vapor phase. Analytical flow cytometry was used to check the purity and quantity of every magnetically sorted T cell population. Each sorted fraction had its genomic DNA isolated and then quantified by UV absorbance on a Nanodrop 2000c.

This chain joins TRBV7-2 to TRBJ2-7; TRBD1 is a weak D gene call, 6 bases matching. Sequenced material: naive CD8+ T cells sorted from blood. In the paper's terms, the cell subset or site label means: CD45RA+CCR7+. This TCR was recovered from a man aged 18 to 30 in good health. The CDR3 has the sequence CASSPMEGGYEQYF. At the DNA level, the sequence is TGTGCCAGCAGCCCAATGGAAGGGGGCTACGAGCAGTACTTC.